These T cell receptor beta chains were read from a single sample in a study of T cell responses to AZD1222 COVID-19 vaccine. Generated by immunoSEQ multiplex PCR, the TCRdb table keeps only in-frame clones and is missing some. The top ten hold approximately 1.5% of the sample, which has about 150,000 clones, roughly nine tenths seen once. The sequences come from peripheral blood, collected on day 0 of AZD1222 vaccination. Receptor source: an adult in good health. Each CDR3 is given with its conserved first and last residue. Fields, in order: V gene, CDR3 protein.

>TRBV6-2/TRBV6-3
CASSYRAGEVNTGELFF
>TRBV20-1
CSARVAGTQYF
>TRBV10-2
CASSRTGTTNEKLFF
>TRBV5-1
CASSLEGSNQPQHF
>TRBV9
CATGPSGKNNEQFF
>TRBV19
CASSPGLAGGLLGNEQFF
>TRBV28
CASSPLGGTYTF
>TRBV11-3
CASSRTLDRGGNTIYF
>TRBV24-1
CATSDPTGQNNEKLFF
>TRBV2
CASSLGPRGSGNTIYF
>TRBV7-8
CASSGVGGGRETQYF
>TRBV6-6
CASSPSPGVYEQYF
>TRBV11-3
CASSLRTIVRQQFF
>TRBV2
CASGGMTGIVGELFF
>TRBV30
CAWSVPTSSTDTQYF
>TRBV30
CAWIFRGSEQFF
>TRBV15
CATSRDATDGNTIYF